These 20 T cell receptor beta chains came from one sample sequenced in a study of shared clonotypes between healthy human individuals. Assay: immunoSEQ multiplex PCR; the TCRdb copy retains only in-frame clones and omits some. The sample holds some 1.5 million clones, around 98% seen once. Sequencing was performed on naive CD4+ T cells sorted from blood. This sample's subset: CD45RA+ positively selected. These receptors were obtained from a man aged 25-45 years in good health.

The CDR3: CASSPLRESYEQYF. CDR3 sequence (DNA): TGTGCCAGTAGTCCCCTAAGAGAGTCCTACGAGCAGTACTTC. This chain uses TRBV19 with TRBJ2-7; D is ambiguous. Germline assignment: CDR1 LNHDA and CDR2 SQIVND (reference sequence). V was cut by 5 bases and J by 1 base, with 12 bases left in between. The CDR3 totals 14 residues.

In the case of this clone: This sample includes further DNA sequences coding for the same CDR3. CDR3 nucleotides: TGTGCCAGCAGCTTAGCGAGAGGTGATACGCAGTATTTT. This sequence encodes CASSLARGDTQYF. The J gene is TRBJ2-3, the V gene TRBV11-3; D gene unclear. Germline-derived CDR1 and CDR2 are SGHNT and YENEEA. Trimming stripped 1 base from V and 6 bases from J, with 8 bases between. The CDR3 is made up of 13 amino acids.

V gene TRBV7-9 combines with J gene TRBJ2-2; D possibly corresponds to TRBD1 (6 bases). V lost 6 bases and J 1 base, leaving 21 bases between the germline ends. CDR1 is SEHNR and CDR2 is FQNEAQ in the germline V gene (reference sequence). CDR3 size: 18 residues. The CDR3 sequence: CASSLPGAAFKNTGELFF. The CDR3 bases are TGTGCCAGCAGTTTACCAGGGGCCGCCTTTAAGAACACCGGGGAGCTGTTTTTT.

The chain uses TRBV28 and TRBJ2-1; D is possibly TRBD2 (5 bases). Trimming left V 5 bases short and J 7 bases short, with 15 bases between. The CDR3 is 14 amino acids. Per germline, CDR1 MDHEN and CDR2 SYDVKM. CDR3 in DNA: TGTGCCAGCAGTCCTCGGGGTAAAAAGAATGAGCAGTTCTTC. Encoded protein: CASSPRGKKNEQFF.

The gene calls are TRBV20-1 and TRBJ1-1; D is undetermined. With 4 bases removed from V and 8 bases from J, the gap between germline ends came to 8 bases. There are 10 residues in the CDR3. Germline CDR1 reads DFQATT; CDR2 reads SNEGSKA (reference sequence). The CDR3: CSATPWEAFF. CDR3 nucleotides: TGCAGTGCTACCCCCTGGGAAGCTTTCTTT.

On this clone: Other DNA sequences in this sample translate to the same CDR3. The V and J genes are TRBV9 and TRBJ2-3; no clear D. The V gene lost 0 bases and the J gene lost 6 bases, with 8 bases spanning the gap. The CDR3 is 13 amino acids. Germline CDR1 SGDLS, CDR2 YYNGEE. CDR3 bases: TGTGCCAGCAGCGTAGATTTAGCTGATACGCAGTATTTT. It is translated as CASSVDLADTQYF.

The chain has TRBV7-6 and TRBJ2-2, with unresolved D. CDR1 is SGHVS and CDR2 is FNYEAQ in the germline V gene. The CDR3 is 16 residues long. V was trimmed by 6 bases and J by 0 bases, leaving 14 bases between them. The CDR3 is CASSRVGRPNTGELFF. The DNA of the CDR3 is TGTGCCAGCAGTCGTGTCGGACGCCCGAACACCGGGGAGCTGTTTTTT.

The CDR3 sequence: CASSSPGGGEQYF. The CDR3 DNA reads TGTGCCAGCAGCTCCCCGGGAGGGGGCGAGCAGTACTTC. The chain carries TRBV5-4 and TRBJ2-7, with 8 bases fitting TRBD2. J gave up 6 bases and V 3 bases, and 5 bases lay outside the gene matches. Germline-derived CDR1 and CDR2 are SGHNT and YYREEE (reference sequence). The CDR3 is made up of 13 amino acids.

CDR3 DNA sequence: TGTGCCAGCAGCTTGGGGCCAGGGAGTGAAGCTTTCTTT. Translated, it gives CASSLGPGSEAFF. V usage is TRBV6-5 and J usage is TRBJ1-1; maybe TRBD1 (5 bases). This CDR3 spans 13 amino acids. In germline, CDR1 is MNHEY, CDR2 SVGAGI. V was trimmed by 6 bases and J by 7 bases, leaving 15 bases between them.

The sample holds one count of this clone. V gene TRBV19 combines with J gene TRBJ1-2, with TRBD1 matching 7 bases. CDR1 LNHDA and CDR2 SQIVND come from the germline V gene (reference sequence). After removal of 7 bases from V and 3 bases from J, the junction contained 11 bases not matched to a gene. This CDR3 has 15 residues. The CDR3 nucleotides read TGTGCCAGTATGGAAGAGGGGGCGCGGGACTATGGCTACACCTTC. It translates to CASMEEGARDYGYTF.

The table lists this clone with a count of one. At the DNA level, this CDR3 is encoded by other sequences in the same sample as well. The chain is built from TRBV9 and TRBJ2-7; the D gene is possibly TRBD2 (5 bases). The CDR3 runs to 15 residues. The germline CDR1 and CDR2 sequences are SGDLS and YYNGEE. Trimming stripped 2 bases from V and 0 bases from J, with 12 bases between. DNA of the CDR3: TGTGCCAGCAGCGTCGGCGGGCGAAGCTCCTACGAGCAGTACTTC. Encoded protein: CASSVGGRSSYEQYF. The full variable domain, with the rest looked up from reference TRBV9 and TRBJ2-7, is DSGVTQTPKHLITATGQRVTLRCSPRSGDLSVYWYQQSLDQGLQFLIQYYNGEERAKGNILERFSAQQFPDLHSELNLSSLELGDSALYFCASSVGGRSSYEQYFGPGTRLTVT.

Note on this clone: Other DNA sequences from this sample encode an identical CDR3 as well. The chain combines TRBV18 with TRBJ1-1, with D unclear. Germline CDR1 KGHSH, CDR2 LQKENI. V was trimmed by 3 bases and J by 1 base, leaving 6 bases between them. The CDR3 is made up of 13 amino acids. CDR3 DNA: TGTGCCAGCTCACCCACAACGAACACTGAAGCTTTCTTT. Protein: CASSPTTNTEAFF.

V gene TRBV6-6 combines with J gene TRBJ2-5; 7 bases agree with TRBD1. CDR3 length: 14 residues. Trimming removed 5 bases from V and 3 bases from J; junction bases left unmatched: 6. Germline CDR1 is MNHNY and CDR2 is SVGAGI (reference sequence). The CDR3 coding sequence is TGTGCCAGCAGTCGACAGGGTACGGAAGAGACCCAGTACTTC. It codes for CASSRQGTEETQYF.

As to this clone: The sample holds other DNA sequences that translate to the same CDR3. The gene calls are TRBV18 and TRBJ2-5; D gene ambiguous. In germline, CDR1 is KGHSH, CDR2 LQKENI. The CDR3 is 13 amino acids. The ends were cut back, 3 bases at V and 2 bases at J, with 7 bases in the middle. This chain's CDR3 is CASSPIQQETQYF. CDR3 sequence (DNA): TGTGCCAGCTCACCGATACAGCAAGAGACCCAGTACTTC.

The rearrangement joins TRBV2 to TRBJ1-5, with 7 bases aligning to TRBD1. The V and J ends lost 7 bases and 0 bases, in that order; junction bases with no gene match: 3. The V gene's germline CDR1 is SNHLY and CDR2 FYNNEI. The CDR3 totals 14 residues. DNA for the CDR3: TGTGCCAGCACTTGGGACAGTAGCAATCAGCCCCAGCATTTT. Translated, it gives CASTWDSSNQPQHF.

Points on this clone: This sample also contains other DNA sequences that code for the same CDR3. The V call is TRBV4-2, the J call TRBJ2-3; D is uncertain. The V gene's germline CDR1 is LGHNA and CDR2 YNFKEQ. Deletions cut 0 bases from V and 3 bases from J, with 1 base between. The CDR3 is made up of 12 amino acids. The CDR3 nucleotides read TGTGCCAGCAGCCAAGAAACAGATACGCAGTATTTT. As protein: CASSQETDTQYF.

V gene TRBV7-3 combines with J gene TRBJ2-1, with D unclear. Trimming removed 8 bases at V and 6 bases at J, with 14 bases between. The germline gives CDR1 SGHTA, CDR2 FQGTGA. The CDR3 loop spans 13 amino acids. In DNA form, the CDR3 reads TGTGCCAGCGGCAAGTCTTTCCTCAATGAGCAGTTCTTC. Amino acid sequence: CASGKSFLNEQFF.

The chain is built from TRBV6-5 and TRBJ2-7, with 13 positions matching TRBD2. CDR3 length: 15 amino acids. V lost 6 bases and J lost 1; bases outside the gene matches: 3. Germline V gives CDR1 MNHEY, CDR2 SVGAGI. The CDR3 loop is CASRGLAGRSYEQYF. Written as DNA, the CDR3 is TGTGCCAGCAGGGGACTAGCGGGAAGGTCCTACGAGCAGTACTTC.

V gene TRBV6-5 combines with J gene TRBJ1-1; D remains unclear. Germline V gene lookup returns CDR1 MNHEY and CDR2 SVGAGI. The CDR3 has 11 residues. V was shortened by 11 bases and J by 4 bases, with 11 bases between the two germline ends. CDR3 DNA sequence: TGTGCCTGCATTGGGTTCACTGAAGCTTTCTTT. Translated, it gives CACIGFTEAFF.

The V call is TRBV18, the J call TRBJ1-1, with 8 bases identical to TRBD1. The CDR3 loop spans 14 amino acids. The germline gives CDR1 KGHSH, CDR2 LQKENI. V was clipped by 10 bases and J by 6 bases; unmatched bases: 13. The CDR3 here is CATTWTGLRAEAFF. DNA for the CDR3: TGTGCCACCACCTGGACAGGGTTAAGGGCTGAAGCTTTCTTT.